A selection of T cell receptor beta chains follows, all from one sample in a study of beta chain features in type 1 diabetes. The assay was immunoSEQ multiplex PCR, and TCRdb's table has in-frame clones only and misses some. The sample shows around 190,000 clones, around 13% of them seen only once. The specimen sequenced was central memory CD4+ T cells from blood. These receptors all come from a woman between 18 and 30 years old in good health. The CDR3 runs from the conserved cysteine through the conserved F or W. D genes are given only for firm matches. Size is omitted from some rows. Given values are once, few, many or a class for expanded clones.

D	length	size	J	V	DNA	CDR3
TRBD2	12	-	TRBJ2-1	TRBV2	TGTGCCAGCAACGGGGAGGGGAATGAGCAGTTCTTC	CASNGEGNEQFF
-	13	-	TRBJ2-3	TRBV30	TGTGCCTGGACGCAGGGGTCGACAGATACGCAGTATTTT	CAWTQGSTDTQYF
-	13	few	TRBJ2-5	TRBV29-1	TGCAGCGTTGAATCGAATGCTAGAGAGACCCAGTACTTC	CSVESNARETQYF
TRBD2	16	few	TRBJ2-3	TRBV7-2	TGTGCCAGCAGCCGATCTTCTAGCGGGAGCACAGATACGCAGTATTTT	CASSRSSSGSTDTQYF
-	13	-	TRBJ1-5	TRBV6-6	TGTGCCAGCAGTGGCTCCAGAGGCCAGCCCCAGCATTTT	CASSGSRGQPQHF
-	14	many	TRBJ2-7	TRBV18	TGTGCCAGCTCACCAACGGCACAGGGTAACGAGCAGTACTTC	CASSPTAQGNEQYF
-	14	few	TRBJ1-5	TRBV7-3	TGTGCCAGCAGCTCGTCAGGGTCGGGCCAGCCCCAGCATTTT	CASSSSGSGQPQHF
TRBD1	17	many	TRBJ1-1	TRBV29-1	TGCAGCGTTGATAAAGGATATCAGAGGGGGCGCGTCACTGAAGCTTTCTTT	CSVDKGYQRGRVTEAFF
TRBD2	17	few	TRBJ2-1	TRBV18	TGTGCCAGCTCACCCTCCCTGAGCGGGAGAGGGGCCGGTGAGCAGTTCTTC	CASSPSLSGRGAGEQFF
TRBD2	12	few	TRBJ2-3	TRBV29-1	TGCAGCGTTGAAGTAGCGGGAGGTACGCAGTATTTT	CSVEVAGGTQYF
-	17	few	TRBJ2-6	TRBV6-1	TGTGCCAGCAGTGAAGCGTTCGGGATCTCTGGGGCCAACGTCCTGACTTTC	CASSEAFGISGANVLTF
TRBD1	15	-	TRBJ1-4	TRBV30	TGTGCCTGGAGCGACCAGGGGGTTGCTAATGAAAAACTGTTTTTT	CAWSDQGVANEKLFF
-	15	few	TRBJ1-2	TRBV4-1	TGCGCCAGCAGCCAAGACTCCCAGGATGGCTATGGCTACACCTTC	CASSQDSQDGYGYTF
TRBD1	15	-	TRBJ2-1	TRBV7-6	TGTGCCAGCAGTACGGGACAGGGGGGTAGGAATGAGCAGTTCTTC	CASSTGQGGRNEQFF
-	14	few	TRBJ2-3	TRBV19	TGTGCCAGTAGTACCATCACTAGCACAGATACGCAGTATTTT	CASSTITSTDTQYF
-	12	many	TRBJ1-1	TRBV7-9	TGTGCCAGCAGCTTACATACACAGGAAGCTTTCTTT	CASSLHTQEAFF
-	15	few	TRBJ2-2	TRBV6-4	TGTGCCAGCAGTTACTCGAGCGAGAACAACGGGGAGCTGTTTTTT	CASSYSSENNGELFF
TRBD1	14	-	TRBJ1-1	TRBV7-6	TGTGCCAGCAGCCACGCGGGACAGTCCGCTGAAGCTTTCTTT	CASSHAGQSAEAFF
-	12	-	TRBJ2-2	TRBV11-2	TGTGCCAGCAGCCTAAACACCGGGGAGCTGTTTTTT	CASSLNTGELFF
-	14	-	TRBJ2-3	TRBV7-9	TGTGCCAGCAGTTCGGGGACATCGGCAGATACGCAGTATTTT	CASSSGTSADTQYF
-	15	few	TRBJ2-3	TRBV5-1	TGCGCCAGCAGCTTGGGACAGCTCGAGACAGATACGCAGTATTTT	CASSLGQLETDTQYF
TRBD2	15	few	TRBJ2-2	TRBV6-6	TGTGCCAGCAGTAATAGCGGGAGCGGTACCGGGGAGCTGTTTTTT	CASSNSGSGTGELFF
-	15	-	TRBJ1-1	TRBV7-9	TGTGCCAGCAGCTTAGCGCAAGGTTACAGCACTGAAGCTTTCTTT	CASSLAQGYSTEAFF
-	12	many	TRBJ2-7	TRBV29-1	TGCAGCGCCTCAGAAAACATCCACGAGCAGTACTTC	CSASENIHEQYF
TRBD1	15	few	TRBJ1-2	TRBV10-3	TGTGCCATCAGTCCTAACAGGGGCCTGGACTATGGCTACACCTTC	CAISPNRGLDYGYTF
-	16	once	TRBJ2-1	TRBV25-1	TGTGCCAGCAGTGAATATGGGACATTGATATACAATGAGCAGTTCTTC	CASSEYGTLIYNEQFF
-	16	few	TRBJ1-2	TRBV5-1	TGCGCCAGCAGCTTGGCCGCGGGCAGACTGGGATCTGGCTACACCTTC	CASSLAAGRLGSGYTF
-	15	few	TRBJ2-5	TRBV5-1	TGCGCCAGCAGCTTGAGCGCGGCTACCCAAGAGACCCAGTACTTC	CASSLSAATQETQYF
TRBD1	11	few	TRBJ1-2	TRBV5-6	TGTGCCAGCAGCTTGGGCCCGGGACAGGATTTC	CASSLGPGQDF
TRBD2	15	-	TRBJ2-2	TRBV6-5	TGTGCCAGCAGGGCTAGCGGGAGAAGGACCGGGGAGCTGTTTTTT	CASRASGRRTGELFF
-	12	-	TRBJ2-7	TRBV29-1	TGCAGCGTTGAAGTCAGGGCAAACGAGCAGTACTTC	CSVEVRANEQYF
-	12	many	TRBJ2-2	TRBV6-6	TGTGCCAGCAACAGGAACACCGGGGAGCTGTTTTTT	CASNRNTGELFF
TRBD2	16	-	TRBJ2-5	TRBV5-4	TGTGCCAGCAGCTTTCTGGGACTAGCGAACCAAGAGACCCAGTACTTC	CASSFLGLANQETQYF
TRBD1	15	few	TRBJ2-2	TRBV7-2	TGTGCCAGCAGACAGGGACAGGGGTTAACCGGGGAGCTGTTTTTT	CASRQGQGLTGELFF
-	14	-	TRBJ1-1	TRBV18	TGTGCCAGCTCAACCAGTATTATGAACACTGAAGCTTTCTTT	CASSTSIMNTEAFF
-	12	few	TRBJ2-5	TRBV6-6	TGTGCCAGCAGTTACTCGAGGGAACTACAGTACTTC	CASSYSRELQYF
TRBD2	16	many	TRBJ2-3	TRBV7-2	TGTGCCAGCACCCTGACTAGCGGGAGTGGCACAGATACGCAGTATTTT	CASTLTSGSGTDTQYF
-	15	few	TRBJ2-3	TRBV6-5	TGTGCCAGCAGGATAGCATTAACGAGCACAGATACGCAGTATTTT	CASRIALTSTDTQYF
-	14	-	TRBJ2-3	TRBV4-2	TGTGCCAGCAGCCAAGATAGGCAGGCAGTGACGCAGTATTTT	CASSQDRQAVTQYF
-	13	-	TRBJ1-1	TRBV11-2	TGTGCCAGCAGCAGGGGTTTCAACACTGAAGCTTTCTTT	CASSRGFNTEAFF
-	13	-	TRBJ2-7	TRBV6-5	TGTGCCAGCTCCAGGGAAGTGGCCTACGAGCAGTACTTC	CASSREVAYEQYF
-	13	few	TRBJ2-7	TRBV19	TGTGCCAGTCAGGGAAGAGTACGGAACGAGCAGTACTTC	CASQGRVRNEQYF
-	14	-	TRBJ1-2	TRBV30	TGTGCCTGGAGTGTGCAGGGTTTTAACTATGGCTACACCTTC	CAWSVQGFNYGYTF
TRBD2	23	-	TRBJ2-6	TRBV28	TGTGCCAGCAGCGTGAATCTCGGGGGAGTAGTGGCGGGAGGCGAGACTGGGGCCAACGTCCTGACTTTC	CASSVNLGGVVAGGETGANVLTF
-	14	-	TRBJ2-7	TRBV6-5	TGTGCCAGCACGCTCACCGGACTTTTCAACGAGCAGTACTTC	CASTLTGLFNEQYF
-	12	few	TRBJ2-1	TRBV7-2	TGTGCCAGCAGCCCCGGTTACAATGAGCAGTTCTTC	CASSPGYNEQFF
-	14	-	TRBJ1-3	TRBV30	TGTGCCTGGAATTTGAAGAGGGCTGGAAACACCATATATTTT	CAWNLKRAGNTIYF
-	15	-	TRBJ2-7	TRBV28	TGTGCCAGCAGGCTCGACAGGTCATATTCCTACGAGCAGTACTTC	CASRLDRSYSYEQYF
-	13	few	TRBJ2-5	TRBV4-1	TGCGCCAGCAGCCTTTCGCGGGGAGAGACCCAGTACTTC	CASSLSRGETQYF
-	14	-	TRBJ2-4	TRBV25-1	TGTGCCAGCAGTCGCGCGGGAGCCAAAAACATTCAGTACTTC	CASSRAGAKNIQYF